The 23 T cell receptor delta chains given below trace back to one sample, sequenced in a study of gamma-delta T cells after stem cell transplantation. TCRdb redid clone calling on the RT-PCR reads using CATT. The top ten hold roughly two fifths of the sample, which has about 1,000 delta-chain clones, around 20% seen once. Sequencing input: gamma-delta T cells. The source is a human donor. It is not recorded whose cells these are; they may come from a transplant donor.

This clone was detected only a few times. The rearrangement links TRDV2 to TRDJ1; 8 nucleotides line up with TRDD3. CDR1 and CDR2 from the germline V gene are GEAIGNYY and EKD. The CDR3 is made up of 14 amino acids. V was clipped by 0 bases and J by 7 bases; unmatched bases: 6. Here the CDR3 DNA reads TGTGCCTGTGACACCGTGGGGATACTTGGTAAACTCATCTTT. It encodes CACDTVGILGKLIF.

This clone was recorded a few times. A far larger clone is only one base removed, so a read error is likely. The same CDR3 is also encoded by other DNA sequences in this sample. V and J are TRDV2 and TRDJ1; TRDD3 agrees at 12 bases. The CDR3 consists of 20 residues. Germline-derived CDR1 and CDR2 are GEAIGNYY and EKD. Trimming cost V 2 bases and J 0 bases; bases outside gene matches: 15. The CDR3 bases are TGTGCCTGTGACAGCGTCCTGGGGGATACGCTGATTCAACACACCGATAAACTCATCTTT. Its protein product is CACDSVLGDTLIQHTDKLIF.

About this clone: TCRdb assigns this DNA the protein of a much larger clone, which departs from its translation at residue 4; this likely reflects a read error, and the protein shown comes from translating the DNA. This chain joins TRDV2 and TRDJ1; 7 bases match TRDD3. Germline V gene lookup returns CDR1 GEAIGNYY and CDR2 EKD. The CDR3 is made up of 15 amino acids. The CDR3 nucleotides are TGTGCCTGTGCCACCCTGGATGGGGGACAAGATAAACTCATCTTT. Translating it yields CACATLDGGQDKLIF.

In this sample, this clone turned up a few times. A much larger clone lies a single base off, so this may be a read error. The chain recombines TRDV2 with TRDJ3; the D gene is possibly TRDD3 (6 bases). The CDR3 spans 25 residues. Germline lookup yields CDR1 GEAIGNYY and CDR2 EKD. The germline V and J ends were trimmed by 0 bases and 0 bases, with 32 bases remaining between them. The CDR3 loop reads CACDTVVKEGLGCPASSWDTRQMFF. CDR3 coding DNA: TGTGCCTGTGACACCGTCGTGAAGGAAGGGCTGGGGTGCCCGGCGAGCTCCTGGGACACCCGACAGATGTTTTTC.

This clone turned up a few times. TCRdb shows a much larger clone's protein in place of this DNA's translation, and the two differ at residue 9, likely through a read error; the protein shown is translated from the DNA. This chain links TRDV2 with TRDJ1, with TRDD3 matching over 11 bases. The germline V gene encodes CDR1 GEAIGNYY and CDR2 EKD. CDR3 length: 20 amino acids. Trimming at V came to 3 bases and at J to 1 base, leaving 18 bases not matched to a gene. The CDR3 loop is CACDLMSARLGDTSTDKLIF. CDR3 bases: TGTGCCTGTGACTTGATGTCGGCGAGGCTGGGGGATACATCCACCGATAAACTCATCTTT.

Only a few counts were recorded for this clone. TCRdb attributes to this sequence the protein of a much larger clone, which differs from the DNA translation at residue 3; a read error is likely, and the protein displayed is translated from the DNA. The chain is built from TRDV2 and TRDJ1, with TRDD3 matching 9 bases. The trim removed 8 bases at V and 0 bases at J, leaving 21 bases unmatched. From germline, CDR1 is GEAIGNYY and CDR2 EKD. The CDR3 consists of 19 residues. CDR3 protein: CASEILTRRGYEDTDKLIF. The CDR3 coding sequence is TGTGCCTCTGAGATTCTTACGAGGAGGGGATACGAGGACACCGATAAACTCATCTTT.

This clone was seen a few times. A far more abundant clone sits one base away, making this likely a read error. Distinct nucleotide sequences in the sample also encode this CDR3. The chain carries TRDV2 and TRDJ1; D is possibly TRDD2 or TRDD3 (7 bases each). CDR1 GEAIGNYY and CDR2 EKD come from the germline V gene. The CDR3 length is 19 residues. The CDR3 loop is CACDTAGFPTGAYGDKLIF. DNA of the CDR3: TGTGCATGTGACACGGCGGGCTTTCCTACTGGGGCTTATGGCGATAAACTCATCTTT.

On this clone itself: A far larger clone differs by one base, so this is likely a read error. The J gene is TRDJ1, the V gene TRDV2, with 7 nucleotides matching TRDD3. This CDR3 has 15 residues. The germline V gene encodes CDR1 GEAIGNYY and CDR2 EKD. The DNA of the CDR3 is TGTGCCTGTGACACCTGGGGGAGAAACACCGAAAAACTCATCTTT. Its protein product is CACDTWGRNTEKLIF.

This clone was recorded a few times. The protein TCRdb gives is from a much larger clone and does not agree with this DNA's translation at residue 15, likely a read error; the protein shown here comes from the DNA. The V gene is TRDV2, the J gene TRDJ1, with TRDD3 identical over 9 bases. Per the germline V gene, CDR1 is GEAIGNYY and CDR2 is EKD. This CDR3 comprises 19 residues. As DNA, the CDR3 is TGTGCCTGTGACACCCTCCGTGGGGGGGGATACCACGACACCAATAAACTCATCTTT. Its translation is CACDTLRGGGYHDTNKLIF.

This clone turned up a few times. A far larger clone is only one base removed, so a read error is likely. Other DNA sequences in this sample translate to the same CDR3. The chain recombines TRDV2 with TRDJ1; D perhaps matches TRDD3 (6 bases). Germline CDR1 and CDR2: GEAIGNYY and EKD. The CDR3 loop spans 15 amino acids. Trimming cost V 0 bases and J 1 base, with 11 bases left between them. CDR3: CACDTLGDSTDKLIF. In DNA, the CDR3 is TGTGCCTGTGACACCCTTGGGGATTCCACCGATAAACTCATCTTT.

This clone occurred once. This DNA's translation differs at residue 6 from TCRdb's protein, which comes from a much larger clone; a read error is likely, and the protein shown is translated from the DNA. The CDR3 region is CACDLIYPITDKLIF. CDR3 sequence (DNA): TGTGCCTGTGATCTCATATACCCGATCACCGATAAACTCATCTTT. The chain carries TRDV2 and TRDJ1; D is undetermined. Trimming removed 4 bases at V and 1 base at J, with 15 bases between. The CDR3 is 15 residues long. From germline, CDR1 is GEAIGNYY and CDR2 EKD.

This clone has just a few counts. The TCRdb protein, from a much larger clone, departs from this DNA's translation at residue 13, likely by read error; the protein shown derives from the DNA. The chain recombines TRDV2 with TRDJ1; 10 positions match TRDD3. Germline loops: CDR1 GEAIGNYY, CDR2 EKD. V lost 0 bases to trimming and J lost 0 bases; unmatched junction nucleotides: 12. The CDR3 runs to 19 residues. CDR3 in amino acids: CACDTLGDTRERNTDKLIF. DNA for the CDR3: TGTGCCTGTGACACCTTGGGGGATACAAGGGAGCGAAACACCGATAAACTCATCTTT.

This clone has just a few counts. A read error is the likely source, as a far larger clone sits one nucleotide away. The V and J genes are TRDV2 and TRDJ1, with 12 nucleotides matching TRDD3. CDR1 GEAIGNYY and CDR2 EKD come from the germline V gene. CDR3 length: 18 amino acids. As DNA, the CDR3 is TGTGCCTTTGACACCGTTGTTCTGGGGGATACGCGGTCCGATAAACTCATCTTT. Its protein is CAFDTVVLGDTRSDKLIF.

Comments on this clone: TCRdb has a much larger clone's protein, which differs at residue 3 from the translation of this DNA, likely because of a read error; what is shown is the protein translated from the DNA. This rearrangement joins TRDV2 to TRDJ1; TRDD3 aligns across 11 bases. The CDR3 consists of 20 residues. CDR1 and CDR2 from the germline V gene are GEAIGNYY and EKD. The CDR3 coding sequence is TGTGCCCGTGACTTGATGTCGGCGGGGCTGGGGGATACATCCACCGATAAACTCATCTTT. Amino acids: CARDLMSAGLGDTSTDKLIF.

This clone was counted only a few times. The protein that TCRdb holds for this DNA derives from a much larger clone and differs from the translated DNA at residue 3, which likely indicates a read error; the protein shown here is translated from the DNA. The chain has TRDV2 and TRDJ1; 9 positions match TRDD3. The CDR3 runs to 16 residues. Germline CDR1 GEAIGNYY, CDR2 EKD. This chain's CDR3 is CARDPLGGDTPSKLIF. CDR3 bases: TGTGCCCGTGACCCCCTCGGAGGGGATACGCCGAGTAAACTCATCTTT.

This clone has just a few counts. A far larger clone is one nucleotide away, so this likely arose from a read error. V is TRDV2 and J is TRDJ1; 11 nucleotides match TRDD3. Germline CDR1 and CDR2: GEAIGNYY and EKD. Trimming removed 0 bases from V and 0 bases from J; junction bases left unmatched: 17. This CDR3 is built from 21 residues. The CDR3 DNA reads as TGTGCCTGTGACACCGTGTCACTACTGGGGGATAAAAGGGGGAACACCGATAAACTCATCTTT. As protein: CACDTVSLLGDKRGNTDKLIF.

Only a few counts were recorded for this clone. It differs at one base from a far larger clone, so likely a read error. The genes are TRDV2 and TRDJ1, with 8 positions matching TRDD3. The V gene end was trimmed by 3 bases and the J gene end by 0 bases; junction bases not matched to a gene: 5. Germline V gene data show CDR1 as GEAIGNYY and CDR2 as EKD. CDR3 length: 15 amino acids. DNA of the CDR3: TGTGCCTGTGACCCCTGGGGGAGAAACACCGATAAACTCATCTTT. It specifies CACDPWGRNTDKLIF.

This clone was seen more than once but under ten times. With only one base between it and a far larger clone, this is likely a read error. The chain is built from TRDV2 and TRDJ1, with D hard to call. CDR1 is GEAIGNYY, CDR2 EKD, per germline. The CDR3 sequence is 15 residues long. The V and J ends lost 2 bases and 11 bases respectively, with 23 bases between them. The CDR3 bases are TGTGCCTGTGACATCGTAGGATCAGTACTGCCACCCCTCATCTTT. Translated: CACDIVGSVLPPLIF.

By share of the sample, this clone is large. Other DNA sequences in this specimen translate into the identical CDR3. V usage is TRDV2 and J usage is TRDJ1; 7 nucleotides align to TRDD3. Trimming took 0 bases from V and 7 from J; bases not matched to a gene: 10. The CDR3 runs 15 residues. Germline V lookup: CDR1 GEAIGNYY, CDR2 EKD. The CDR3 reads CACDTLGGYDGKLIF. The CDR3 nucleotides are TGTGCCTGTGACACCCTGGGGGGTTACGACGGTAAACTCATCTTT.

This clone ranks as hyperexpanded (1% or more). This specimen includes other DNA sequences encoding the same CDR3. The V call is TRDV2, the J call TRDJ1; 9 bases agree with TRDD3. This CDR3 is 17 amino acids long. The germline gives CDR1 GEAIGNYY, CDR2 EKD. V was pared by 3 bases and J by 0 bases, with 10 bases of the junction left unmatched. This CDR3 is CACDPVLGDSHTDKLIF. In DNA form, the CDR3 reads TGTGCCTGTGACCCAGTACTGGGGGACTCACACACCGATAAACTCATCTTT.

On this clone itself: This is likely an artifact of a read error, given a far larger clone one base away. V is TRDV2 and J is TRDJ1, with TRDD3 identical over 9 bases. The CDR3 loop spans 21 amino acids. The trim removed 3 bases at V and 0 bases at J, leaving 22 bases unmatched. Germline CDR1 and CDR2: GEAIGNYY and EKD. This chain's CDR3 is CACDDILGERPTGPYTDKLIF. The DNA for the CDR3 is TGTGCCTGTGACGACATACTGGGGGAGAGGCCCACAGGCCCGTACACCGATAAACTCATCTTT.

The sample holds a few counts of this clone. The mismatch at residue 5 between this DNA's translation and the TCRdb protein of a much larger clone likely reflects a read error; the protein shown is translated from the DNA. Within the sample, other DNA sequences also encode this same CDR3. The chain recombines TRDV2 with TRDJ1; TRDD3 matches 13 bases. Germline CDR1 reads GEAIGNYY; CDR2 reads EKD. The CDR3 is 20 amino acids. Germline trimming cut 3 bases from V and 0 bases from J; bases unmatched to any gene: 15. The CDR3 reads CACDRVLGDTLIQHTDKLIF. In DNA, the CDR3 is TGTGCCTGTGACCGCGTACTGGGGGATACGCTGATTCAACACACCGATAAACTCATCTTT.

To note about this clone: A read error is likely here: a far larger clone is one base away. The CDR3 region is CACDTLTTDWGIRFNTDKLIF. CDR3 nucleotides: TGTGCCTGTGACACCCTGACCACCGACTGGGGGATACGCTTTAACACCGATAAACTCATCTTT. J is TRDJ1 and V is TRDV2; 13 nucleotides match TRDD3. The CDR3 length is 21 residues. The trim removed 0 bases at V and 0 bases at J, leaving 15 bases unmatched. In germline, CDR1 is GEAIGNYY, CDR2 EKD.